This record concerns one T cell receptor beta chain sequence. What it binds is unknown. This entry comes from a study of T cells expressing NK-cell markers. Points from the study as a whole: Evidence did not settle whether expanded NKG2C+ T cell clones targeted HCMV. The CD3+CD56-NKG2C+ fraction of several donors was likewise dominated by these clonotypes.

Reanalyzing the 5' RACE reads, TCRdb keeps one entry per CDR3 protein, without DNA. In total, the table holds tens of thousands of distinct CDR3 sequences. The CDR3 totals 17 residues. The germline V gene encodes CDR1 LGHNA and CDR2 YNFKEQ. The material sequenced was blood T cells: a sorted CD56 or NKG2C T cell subset, CD4+ or CD8+ T cells, or bulk PBMC T cells (not recorded which). V gene TRBV4-2 combines with J gene TRBJ2-5; without DNA, the TCRdb call of TRBD1 cannot be checked. This receptor was taken from a man aged 18 to 69 in good health. This CDR3 is CASSQEPQGALSETQYF.